Below are 22 T cell receptor beta chains sequenced from a single sample in a study of cytomegalovirus exposure and HLA in healthy donors. The PCR employed 60 Vbeta primers together with 13 Jbeta primers. Generated by immunoSEQ multiplex PCR, the TCRdb table keeps only in-frame clones and is missing some. The repertoire holds under 250,000 clones, with around 76% as singletons. The specimen sequenced was PBMCs. Receptors originate from a man in his forties in good health and CMV-seropositive.

This chain connects TRBV27 to TRBJ2-1; 9 bases align to TRBD1. The CDR3 totals 14 residues. J lost 6 bases, V lost 9 bases, and 9 bases had no gene match. Per the germline V gene, CDR1 is MNHEY and CDR2 is SMNVEV (reference sequence). The CDR3 region is CASSRDRASNEQFF. CDR3 nucleotide sequence: TGTGCCAGTTCCCGGGACAGGGCCTCCAATGAGCAGTTCTTC.

This sequence joins TRBV4-1 and TRBJ2-3; 9 nucleotides align to TRBD1. V trimming: 3 bases; J trimming: 4 bases; junction bases outside the gene matches: 8. Germline V gene lookup returns CDR1 MGHRA and CDR2 YSYEKL. CDR3 length equals 16 residues. CDR3 sequence (DNA): TGCGCCAGCAGCCAGGGTACTAGACAGGGGGCAGATACGCAGTATTTT. Translated: CASSQGTRQGADTQYF.

On this clone itself: At one end the junction does not follow the germline gene, possibly because of a read error. The chain carries TRBV7-7 and TRBJ2-5, with TRBD1 matching over 9 bases. Germline-derived CDR1 and CDR2 are SSHAT and FNYEAQ (reference sequence). This CDR3 contains 15 residues. In DNA, the CDR3 is TGTGCTAGCAGCACCACTACAGGGGGCATCGAGACCCAGTACTTC. This encodes CASSTTTGGIETQYF.

The chain employs TRBV27 and TRBJ2-1, with 10 nucleotides matching TRBD2. The CDR3 spans 14 residues. Germline CDR1 MNHEY, CDR2 SMNVEV (reference sequence). V lost 6 bases, J lost 10 bases, and 9 bases stayed unmatched. In nucleotides, the CDR3 is TGTGCCAGCAGCCCCGGGGCTAGCGGGAGAGAGCAGTTCTTC. Protein: CASSPGASGREQFF.

The chain couples TRBV5-1 to TRBJ2-1; 7 bases are shared with TRBD2. This CDR3 comprises 17 residues. The V gene end was trimmed by 0 bases and the J gene end by 3 bases; junction bases not matched to a gene: 9. Germline CDR1 SGHRS, CDR2 YFSETQ. The CDR3 is CASSLGYVAGFYNEQFF. CDR3 DNA sequence: TGCGCCAGCAGCTTGGGGTATGTAGCGGGTTTCTACAATGAGCAGTTCTTC. The full variable domain, its missing parts supplied by reference TRBV5-1 and TRBJ2-1, is KAGVTQTPRYLIKTRGQQVTLSCSPISGHRSVSWYQQTPGQGLQFLFEYFSETQRNKGNFPGRFSGRQFSNSRSEMNVSTLELGDSALYLCASSLGYVAGFYNEQFFGPGTRLTVL.

This clone has just a few counts. V and J are TRBV27 and TRBJ2-1; D perhaps matches TRBD2 (6 bases). The CDR3 loop spans 14 amino acids. V shed 8 bases and J shed 0 bases, with 11 bases lying between them. Germline CDR1 MNHEY, CDR2 SMNVEV (reference sequence). CDR3 DNA sequence: TGTGCCAGCGCTAGCGCCTACTCCTACAATGAGCAGTTCTTC. As protein: CASASAYSYNEQFF.

This clone has just a few counts. The genes are TRBV18 and TRBJ2-5; 8 bases fit TRBD1. CDR3 length: 13 amino acids. Per the germline V gene, CDR1 is KGHSH and CDR2 is LQKENI. V dropped 4 bases and J dropped 4; count of bases not matched to a gene: 2. CDR3 in amino acids: CASSLQGGETQYF. The CDR3 bases are TGTGCCAGCTCACTACAGGGGGGAGAGACCCAGTACTTC.

The chain joins TRBV9 to TRBJ1-1, with 7 bases matching TRBD1. The V and J ends lost 4 bases and 0 bases, in that order; junction bases with no gene match: 9. This CDR3 comprises 16 residues. Germline CDR1 SGDLS, CDR2 YYNGEE. CDR3 region: CASSPRDRSMNTEAFF. The CDR3 DNA follows: TGTGCCAGCAGCCCCCGGGACAGATCCATGAACACTGAAGCTTTCTTT.

The rearrangement joins TRBV28 to TRBJ1-3; D is perhaps TRBD1 (5 bases). V was shortened by 6 bases and J by 0 bases, with 12 bases between the two germline ends. The CDR3 totals 15 residues. Germline-derived CDR1 and CDR2 are MDHEN and SYDVKM. CDR3 nucleotides: TGTGCCAGCAGCCGCCCCGGACACTCTGGAAACACCATATATTTT. The encoded protein is CASSRPGHSGNTIYF.

The chain couples TRBV7-3 to TRBJ1-2; perhaps TRBD1 as D (5 bases). This CDR3 is 15 amino acids long. CDR1 is SGHTA, CDR2 FQGTGA, per germline. The V end was cut by 5 bases, the J end by 7 bases, with 20 bases between. CDR3 in DNA: TGTGCCAGCAGCCCGTTGGGGGGTGTAACTAGTGGCTACACCTTC. Translated, it gives CASSPLGGVTSGYTF.

This clone has only one observation. V is TRBV14 and J is TRBJ2-5, with 8 bases lining up with TRBD1. V lost 5 bases to trimming and J lost 5 bases; unmatched junction nucleotides: 4. Germline V lookup: CDR1 SGHDN, CDR2 FVKESK. This CDR3 is built from 13 residues. CDR3 region: CASSFHRGETQYF. CDR3 sequence (DNA): TGTGCCAGCAGCTTTCACAGGGGGGAGACCCAGTACTTC.

This clone turned up a few times. DNA for the CDR3: TGTGCCAGCAGCCAGGGGCGTTACAATGAGCAGTTCTTC. It codes for CASSQGRYNEQFF. V usage is TRBV6-4 and J usage is TRBJ2-1, with D perhaps TRBD1 (6 bases). CDR1 and CDR2 (germline): MRHNA, SNTAGT. The CDR3 sequence is 13 residues long. Trimming took off 6 bases at V and 4 bases at J, with 10 bases between the two ends.

J is TRBJ2-7 and V is TRBV30; TRBD2 is a possible D gene (5 bases). CDR3 size: 12 residues. CDR1 and CDR2 (germline): GTSNPN, SVGIG (reference sequence). V was shortened by 2 bases and J by 7 bases, with 12 bases between the two germline ends. The CDR3, as DNA: TGTGCCTGGAGTCGGTCCGAGGGTGAGCAGTACTTC. Translation: CAWSRSEGEQYF.

The chain is built from TRBV19 and TRBJ1-1; tentative D call: TRBD1 (5 bases). This CDR3 has 12 residues. The V and J ends lost 8 bases and 6 bases respectively, with 13 bases between them. The germline CDR1 and CDR2 sequences are LNHDA and SQIVND (reference sequence). The CDR3 coding sequence is TGTGCCAGTGCCCAGGGATGGGCTGAAGCTTTCTTT. It is translated as CASAQGWAEAFF.

CDR3 region: CASSDYYNEQFF. CDR3 bases: TGCGCCAGCAGTGACTACTACAATGAGCAGTTCTTC. V usage is TRBV10-1 and J usage is TRBJ2-1; D is unresolved. V lost 3 bases and J 3 bases, leaving 3 bases between the germline ends. CDR1 is WNHNN, CDR2 SYGVQD, per germline (reference sequence). The CDR3 length is 12 residues.

V gene TRBV5-4 combines with J gene TRBJ1-1, with D possibly TRBD1 on 5 matching bases. This CDR3 is built from 15 residues. Trimming shortened V by 2 bases and J by 3 bases, and 14 bases separated the two germline ends. Germline-derived CDR1 and CDR2 are SGHNT and YYREEE (reference sequence). The CDR3 here is CASSFWAGWDTEAFF. The CDR3 nucleotides read TGTGCCAGCAGCTTCTGGGCAGGGTGGGACACTGAAGCTTTCTTT.

The rearrangement links TRBV5-6 to TRBJ1-2; 8 nucleotides match TRBD1. This CDR3 comprises 15 residues. Germline values: CDR1 SGHDT, CDR2 YYEEEE. Unmatched junction bases numbered 5, after V lost 0 bases and J lost 4 bases. CDR3 residues: CASSLGQGRFYGYTF. The CDR3 DNA follows: TGTGCCAGCAGCTTGGGACAGGGGCGCTTCTATGGCTACACCTTC.

The rearrangement uses TRBV5-8 and TRBJ1-5; 8 bases line up with TRBD1. The V segment lost 4 bases and the J segment 6 bases; nucleotides outside the gene matches: 9. The germline CDR1 and CDR2 sequences are SGHTS and YDEGEE. CDR3 length: 15 residues. The CDR3 region is CASSIPSGGPQPQHF. In nucleotides, the CDR3 is TGTGCCAGCAGCATACCCTCAGGGGGCCCTCAGCCCCAGCATTTT.

This rearrangement joins TRBV7-9 to TRBJ1-5; 8 positions match TRBD1. Germline V gene sequence: CDR1 SEHNR, CDR2 FQNEAQ (reference sequence). The CDR3 totals 14 residues. Unmatched junction bases numbered 8, after V lost 6 bases and J lost 7 bases. The CDR3 region has the DNA TGTGCCAGCAGGTTGACAGGGGACGGACAGCCCCAGCATTTT. Its protein product is CASRLTGDGQPQHF.

This chain connects TRBV14 to TRBJ1-2; a weak D match, TRBD1 (5 bases). V gave up 1 base and J gave up 6 bases, with 12 bases separating them. The length of the CDR3 is 14 residues. The germline CDR1 and CDR2 sequences are SGHDN and FVKESK. The CDR3 DNA is TGTGCCAGCAGCCAAGGCGCAGGGATAAATGGCTACACCTTC. Amino acids: CASSQGAGINGYTF.

V usage is TRBV7-6 and J usage is TRBJ2-1; 14 bases line up with TRBD2. The CDR3 runs 15 residues. The germline CDR1 and CDR2 sequences are SGHVS and FNYEAQ. The V segment lost 5 bases and the J segment 9 bases; nucleotides outside the gene matches: 6. CDR3 DNA sequence: TGTGCCAGCAGCACCGGACTAGCGGGAGGCGGTGAGCAGTTCTTC. Translation: CASSTGLAGGGEQFF. The variable domain in full, with the rest retrieved from reference TRBV7-6 and TRBJ2-1, is GAGVSQSPRYKVTKRGQDVALRCDPISGHVSLYWYRQALGQGPEFLTYFNYEAQQDKSGLPNDRFSAERPEGSISTLTIQRTEQRDSAMYRCASSTGLAGGGEQFFGPGTRLTVL.

This chain's CDR3 is CASSLDYPLSSQFF. The CDR3 region has the DNA TGCGCCAGCAGCTTGGACTATCCCCTATCATCGCAGTTCTTC. The chain is built from TRBV5-1 and TRBJ2-1; unclear D gene. Germline V lookup: CDR1 SGHRS, CDR2 YFSETQ. CDR3 length: 14 amino acids. V gave up 0 bases and J gave up 12 bases, with 16 bases separating them.